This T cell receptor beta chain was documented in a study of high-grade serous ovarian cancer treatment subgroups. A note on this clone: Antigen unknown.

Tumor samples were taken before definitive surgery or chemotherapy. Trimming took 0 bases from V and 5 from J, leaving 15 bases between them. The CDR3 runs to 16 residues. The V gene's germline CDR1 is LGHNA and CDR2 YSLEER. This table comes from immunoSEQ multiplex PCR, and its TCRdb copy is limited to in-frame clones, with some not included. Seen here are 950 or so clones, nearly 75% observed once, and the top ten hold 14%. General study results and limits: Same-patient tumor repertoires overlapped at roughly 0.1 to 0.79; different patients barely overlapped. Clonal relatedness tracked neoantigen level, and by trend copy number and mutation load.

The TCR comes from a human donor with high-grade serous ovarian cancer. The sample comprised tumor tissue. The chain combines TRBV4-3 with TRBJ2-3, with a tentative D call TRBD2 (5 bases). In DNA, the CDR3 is TGCGCCAGCAGCCAAGATTCGGGAAGTGACAAAGATACGCAGTATTTT. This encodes CASSQDSGSDKDTQYF.